This T cell receptor beta chain came from a study of response to subunit inactivated influenza vaccine. Notes on the study in general: The authors suggested that few new T cells are recruited per seasonal influenza vaccination.

With 4 bases clipped from V and 6 bases from J, the junction kept 1 base outside the gene matches. The V gene's germline CDR1 is SEHNR and CDR2 FQNEAQ (reference sequence). This CDR3 spans 13 amino acids. Worth noting for this clonotype: Its matching antigen is unknown.

Via MiXCR, TCRdb re-called the RT-PCR reads, giving one row per CDR3 protein. The data show about 190,000 distinct CDR3 sequences, roughly 14% seen once. This sequence originates from a man aged 45-65 years who received an inactivated influenza vaccine. The V call is TRBV7-9, the J call TRBJ2-2; 8 bases line up with TRBD1. The input for sequencing was CD8+ T cells sorted from PBMCs, taken roughly 5 days after vaccination. CDR3 in DNA: TGTGCCAGCAGCTCACAGGGGGCCGGGGAGCTGTTTTTT. Its translation: CASSSQGAGELFF.